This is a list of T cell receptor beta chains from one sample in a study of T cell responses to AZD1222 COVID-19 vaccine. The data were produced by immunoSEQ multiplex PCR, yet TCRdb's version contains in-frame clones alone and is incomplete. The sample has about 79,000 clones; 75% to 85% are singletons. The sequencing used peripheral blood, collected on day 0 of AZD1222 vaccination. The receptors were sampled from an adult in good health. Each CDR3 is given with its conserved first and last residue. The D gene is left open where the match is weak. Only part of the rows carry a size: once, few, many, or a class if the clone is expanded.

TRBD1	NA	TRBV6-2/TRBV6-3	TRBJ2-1	TGTGCCAGCAGCTCCAACAGGGGGCCCTACAATGAGCAGTTCTTC	CASSSNRGPYNEQFF
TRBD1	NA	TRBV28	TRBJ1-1	TGTGCCAGCAGCACCGGGACAGGGTCTTTCTTT	CASSTGTGSFF
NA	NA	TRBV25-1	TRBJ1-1	TGTGCCAGCAGTGAATCTGCGGGGGCGGCAGCCGGTGAAGCTTTCTTT	CASSESAGAAAGEAFF
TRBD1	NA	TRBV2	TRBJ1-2	TGTGCCAGCAACGGGGGACAGGACCTCTATGGCTACACCTTC	CASNGGQDLYGYTF
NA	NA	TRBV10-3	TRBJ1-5	TGTGCCATCAAAGGCCACAATCAGCCCCAGCATTTT	CAIKGHNQPQHF
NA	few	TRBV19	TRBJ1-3	TGTGCCAGTACCACAGGGCCAGGAAACACCATATATTTT	CASTTGPGNTIYF
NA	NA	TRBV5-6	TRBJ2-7	TGTGCCAGCAGCTTGGACGGACTATACAACTCCTACGAGCAGTACTTC	CASSLDGLYNSYEQYF
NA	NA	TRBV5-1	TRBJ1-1	TGCGCCAGCAGCCCCAATGGTGATCGGAACACTGAAGCTTTCTTT	CASSPNGDRNTEAFF
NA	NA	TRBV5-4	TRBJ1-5	TGTGCCAGCAGCTTGGGGGGGGAGAGTCAGCCCCAGCATTTT	CASSLGGESQPQHF
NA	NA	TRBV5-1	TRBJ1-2	TGCGCCAGCAGCCCGGGAGGGACACGCTATGGCTACACCTTC	CASSPGGTRYGYTF
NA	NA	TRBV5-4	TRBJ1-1	TGTGCCAGCAGCTTGGCCGGGGGGAGCAACACTGAAGCTTTCTTT	CASSLAGGSNTEAFF
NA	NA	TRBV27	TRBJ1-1	TGTGCCACCCGGGGTGGGGGGCTGAACACTGAAGCTTTCTTT	CATRGGGLNTEAFF
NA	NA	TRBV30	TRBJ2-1	TGTGCCTGGAAAACGGGGGGCCAGTACAATGAGCAGTTCTTC	CAWKTGGQYNEQFF
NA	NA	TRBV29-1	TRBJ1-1	TGCAGCGTTGTACGGTCAGACACTGAAGCTTTCTTT	CSVVRSDTEAFF
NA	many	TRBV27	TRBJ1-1	TGTGCCAGCAATGAAGTCGCAGGGAAGGCTGAAGCTTTCTTT	CASNEVAGKAEAFF
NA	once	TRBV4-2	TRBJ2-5	TGTGCCAGCAGCCAAAAGGGGGGGCAGGGGGCGGAAGAGACCCAGTACTTC	CASSQKGGQGAEETQYF
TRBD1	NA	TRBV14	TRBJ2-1	TGTGCCAGCAGCCAAATGGACAGGTACCACAGTGAGCAGTTCTTC	CASSQMDRYHSEQFF
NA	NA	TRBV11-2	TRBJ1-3	TGTGCCAGCAGATATGGGGGCAACTCTGGAAACACCATATATTTT	CASRYGGNSGNTIYF
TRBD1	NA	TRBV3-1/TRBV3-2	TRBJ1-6	TGTGCCAGCAGCCTGGGACAGAGGGATTCACCCCTCCACTTT	CASSLGQRDSPLHF
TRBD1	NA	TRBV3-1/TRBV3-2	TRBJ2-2	TGTGCCAGCAGGGAAAGCAGGGGGCGGACGAACACCGGGGAGCTGTTTTTT	CASRESRGRTNTGELFF
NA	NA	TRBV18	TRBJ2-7	TGTGCCAGCTCACCCTCCTTAGGCGGAGCCTACGAGCAGTACTTC	CASSPSLGGAYEQYF
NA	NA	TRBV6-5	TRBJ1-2	TGTGCCACCACCGGAGACGGCCTTTACTATGGCTACACCTTC	CATTGDGLYYGYTF
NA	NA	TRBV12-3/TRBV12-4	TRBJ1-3	TGTGCCAGCAGGAAATCTGGAAACACCATATATTTT	CASRKSGNTIYF
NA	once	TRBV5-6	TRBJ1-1	TGTGCCAGCAGCTTCGTGGGTGTACCTGAAGCTTTCTTT	CASSFVGVPEAFF
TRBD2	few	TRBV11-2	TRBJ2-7	TGTGCCAGCAGCCCACGGGGAGGGGCCTGGGTGTTGCAGTACTTC	CASSPRGGAWVLQYF
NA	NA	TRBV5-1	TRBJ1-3	TGCGCCAGCAGCTTGGGAATAGGCAGGAAAACTGGAAACACCATATATTTT	CASSLGIGRKTGNTIYF
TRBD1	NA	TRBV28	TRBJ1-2	TGTGCCAGCAGTCGGGACAGGGATTATGGCTACACCTTC	CASSRDRDYGYTF
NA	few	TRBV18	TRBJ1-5	TGTGCCAGCTCACCGGGGCAAGGTCAGCCCCAGCATTTT	CASSPGQGQPQHF
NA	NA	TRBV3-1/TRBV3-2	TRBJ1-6	TGTGCCAGCAGCCAAGGGGCGGTAACCAATTCACCCCTCCACTTT	CASSQGAVTNSPLHF
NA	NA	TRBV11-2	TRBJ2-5	TGTGCCAGCAGCTCCTTGGACTGGGAGACCCAGTACTTC	CASSSLDWETQYF
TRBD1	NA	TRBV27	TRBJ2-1	TGTGCCAGCAGTTTATCGGCGGGGGACAGGGTCCCCTACAATGAGCAGTTCTTC	CASSLSAGDRVPYNEQFF
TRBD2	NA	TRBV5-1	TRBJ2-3	TGCGCCAGCAGCCCTCGGACTAGCGGGGGGCCCTCAGATACGCAGTATTTT	CASSPRTSGGPSDTQYF
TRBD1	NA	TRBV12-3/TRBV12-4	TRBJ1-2	TGTGCCAGCAGTCCGGGACAGGGGGAGCGGTGCACCTTC	CASSPGQGERCTF
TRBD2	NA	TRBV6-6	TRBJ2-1	TGTGCCAGCAGTCCCAACGTCCCGGGACTAGCGGGAGGGCCCGATGAGCAGTTCTTC	CASSPNVPGLAGGPDEQFF
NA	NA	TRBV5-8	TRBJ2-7	TGTGCCAGCAGCTTTGGGGGCTACGAGCAGTACTTC	CASSFGGYEQYF
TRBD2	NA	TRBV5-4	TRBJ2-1	TGTGCCAGCAGCTCACCCAGCGGGATGAGCTCCTACAATGAGCAGTTCTTC	CASSSPSGMSSYNEQFF